This T cell receptor (beta chain) originates from a study of blood T cell repertoires in COVID-19. Study at large: Collection of acute and convalescent COVID-19 samples took place in the United States, Italy and Spain.

All enrollees were roughly 18 to 89 years old and from approximately 24 US areas. Participants' own reports of clinical history determined their cohort assignment. Profiled with immunoSEQ multiplex PCR; TCRdb holds only in-frame clones, not every one. In the table there are about 250,000 clones, 70% to 90% of which are singletons. Sequencing used PBMCs or T cells enriched from blood (not recorded which). The TCR originated in a woman aged 45-60 years with acute COVID-19.

The CDR3 loop reads CASSPDRGQFGYTF. In DNA form, the CDR3 reads TGCGCCAGCAGCCCGGACAGGGGGCAGTTTGGCTACACCTTC. This rearrangement joins TRBV5-1 to TRBJ1-2; 11 positions match TRBD1. The germline V gene has CDR1 SGHRS and CDR2 YFSETQ. The V gene end was trimmed by 4 bases and the J gene end by 7 bases; junction bases not matched to a gene: 6. The CDR3 has 14 amino acids.